The present TCR beta chain was sequenced within a study of T cell responses to AZD1222 COVID-19 vaccine. Only in-frame clones appear in the TCRdb table, and some are missing; sequencing was by immunoSEQ multiplex PCR. The sample yields approximately 190,000 clones, 87% seen once. As for this clone: Its target is not known.

The study's findings and limits: Distributed over spike, vaccine-associated CD4 TCRs predominated at 160-218 and 743-854.

The length of the CDR3 is 13 residues. Trimming took 6 bases from V and 0 from J, leaving 9 bases between them. This receptor was taken from an adult in good health. This chain uses TRBV12-3 or TRBV12-4 with TRBJ2-7; D remains unclear. Sequenced material: peripheral blood, taken on day 0 of MenACWY control vaccination. This chain's CDR3 is CASRDDTSYEQYF. The CDR3 DNA sequence: TGTGCCAGCAGGGATGACACCTCCTACGAGCAGTACTTC.